Shown below are 23 T cell receptor beta chains from a single sample sequenced in a study of T cell responses to AZD1222 COVID-19 vaccine. Data came from immunoSEQ multiplex PCR; TCRdb stores just in-frame clones and leaves some out. The table has some 96,000 clones, nearly 90% seen once. The specimen comprised peripheral blood, sampled on day 0 of AZD1222 vaccination. The receptors were gathered from an adult in good health.

The chain employs TRBV7-6 and TRBJ1-4; 9 bases are a match to TRBD1. V gave up 5 bases and J gave up 3 bases; unmatched junction bases: 4. In germline, CDR1 is SGHVS, CDR2 FNYEAQ. The CDR3 consists of 15 residues. CDR3 amino acids: CASSKDRGPNEKLFF. CDR3 in DNA: TGTGCCAGCAGCAAGGACAGGGGCCCTAATGAAAAACTGTTTTTT.

The chain recombines TRBV19 with TRBJ1-6; unclear D gene. The germline CDR1 and CDR2 sequences are LNHDA and SQIVND (reference sequence). The V gene lost 3 bases and the J gene lost 7 bases, with 10 bases spanning the gap. The CDR3 runs 14 residues. The CDR3 DNA reads TGTGCCAGTAGTATGACGGCGAGAAATTCACCCCTCCACTTT. Translation: CASSMTARNSPLHF.

This clone appeared once. The V call is TRBV4-1, the J call TRBJ1-3; D might be TRBD1 (5 bases). This CDR3 region has 12 residues. The ends were cut back, 1 base at V and 10 bases at J, with 8 bases in the middle. The germline gives CDR1 MGHRA, CDR2 YSYEKL. In DNA, the CDR3 is TGCGCCAGCAGCCAAGCGGGGGGGACCATATATTTT. Protein product: CASSQAGGTIYF.

This chain uses TRBV5-1 with TRBJ2-6; D ambiguous. Per the germline V gene, CDR1 is SGHRS and CDR2 is YFSETQ. The ends were cut back, 0 bases at V and 3 bases at J, with 4 bases in the middle. This CDR3 is built from 14 residues. CDR3 in amino acids: CASSLDGGANVLTF. The DNA of the CDR3 is TGCGCCAGCAGCTTGGACGGTGGGGCCAACGTCCTGACTTTC.

The rearrangement joins TRBV4-3 to TRBJ2-7; 7 positions match TRBD1. The CDR3 is made up of 15 amino acids. Trimming cost V 4 bases and J 3 bases; bases outside gene matches: 9. Per the germline V gene, CDR1 is LGHNA and CDR2 is YSLEER. CDR3 sequence reads: CASSRGQVFGYEQYF. As DNA, the CDR3 is TGCGCCAGCAGCCGAGGACAGGTTTTTGGCTACGAGCAGTACTTC.

V usage is TRBV7-9 and J usage is TRBJ2-2; no clear D gene. The length of the CDR3 is 13 residues. The ends were cut back, 10 bases at V and 7 bases at J, with 16 bases in the middle. Per the germline V gene, CDR1 is SEHNR and CDR2 is FQNEAQ (reference sequence). In DNA form, the CDR3 reads TGTGCCAATGGGCTTGAGCGTGGCGGGGAGCTGTTTTTT. Translation gives CANGLERGGELFF.

The chain joins TRBV6-1 to TRBJ1-5, with a tentative D call TRBD1 (6 bases). Trimming removed 2 bases from V and 3 bases from J, with 11 bases in between. This CDR3 comprises 15 residues. CDR1 is MNHNS and CDR2 is SASEGT in the germline V gene. The CDR3 nucleotides read TGTGCCAGCAGTGAATCTGGGGACAACAATCAGCCCCAGCATTTT. Translating gives CASSESGDNNQPQHF.

The rearrangement uses TRBV13 and TRBJ2-1; no firm D call. This CDR3 is built from 12 residues. Germline V gives CDR1 PRHDT, CDR2 FYEKMQ (reference sequence). Between the trimmed V and J ends, which lost 5 bases and 5 bases, there was a span of 7 bases. The CDR3 region is CASSNKDNEQFF. CDR3 DNA: TGTGCCAGCAGCAATAAGGACAATGAGCAGTTCTTC.

V usage is TRBV11-3 and J usage is TRBJ2-3; 14 bases match TRBD2. Per germline, CDR1 SGHNT and CDR2 YENEEA. The CDR3 is 20 amino acids. With V trimmed by 1 base and J by 2 bases, 11 bases remained unmatched. The CDR3 DNA follows: TGTGCCAGCAGCTTAGTACCCTCCGGGACTAGCGGGGGCCACACAGATACGCAGTATTTT. It specifies CASSLVPSGTSGGHTDTQYF.

This clone was recorded once. The identical CDR3 is also encoded by other nucleotide sequences in the sample. V usage is TRBV14 and J usage is TRBJ2-6, with D perhaps TRBD2 (5 bases). In germline, CDR1 is SGHDN, CDR2 FVKESK. V lost 0 bases to trimming and J lost 0 bases, with 9 bases between them. The CDR3 has 17 residues. CDR3 protein: CASSQEGRASGANVLTF. The CDR3 region has the DNA TGTGCCAGCAGCCAAGAGGGGAGAGCCTCTGGGGCCAACGTCCTGACTTTC.

The chain employs TRBV6-5 and TRBJ2-7, with 11 nucleotides matching TRBD2. This CDR3 has 16 residues. CDR1 is MNHEY, CDR2 SVGAGI, per germline. The J segment lost 2 bases and the V segment lost 4 bases, leaving 7 bases of the junction unmatched. The CDR3 coding sequence is TGTGCCAGCAGTTCGGGGACTAGCGGATACACCTACGAGCAGTACTTC. It translates to CASSSGTSGYTYEQYF.

The chain recombines TRBV5-4 with TRBJ2-7; a possible D gene is TRBD1 (5 bases). The CDR3 sequence is 13 residues long. V was trimmed by 2 bases and J by 4 bases, leaving 10 bases between them. The V gene's germline CDR1 is SGHNT and CDR2 YYREEE (reference sequence). The CDR3 sequence is CASSFGAGYEQYF. The CDR3 nucleotides read TGTGCCAGCAGCTTTGGGGCAGGATACGAGCAGTACTTC. Based on the CDR3 plus reference TRBV5-4 and TRBJ2-7, the full variable domain is ETGVTQSPTHLIKTRGQQVTLRCSSQSGHNTVSWYQQALGQGPQFIFQYYREEENGRGNFPPRFSGLQFPNYSSELNVNALELDDSALYLCASSFGAGYEQYFGPGTRLTVT.

The rearrangement joins TRBV11-2 to TRBJ2-2; D is perhaps TRBD1 (6 bases). Per germline, CDR1 SGHAT and CDR2 FQNNGV. The CDR3 length is 15 residues. The V gene lost 5 bases and the J gene lost 4 bases, with 14 bases spanning the gap. CDR3 DNA sequence: TGTGCCAGCAGCATGAGTGGACAGTCCACCGGGGAGCTGTTTTTT. Protein product: CASSMSGQSTGELFF.

J is TRBJ1-5 and V is TRBV6-1, with 7 bases that match TRBD1. With V trimmed by 2 bases and J by 6 bases, 7 bases remained unmatched. CDR1 is MNHNS and CDR2 is SASEGT in the germline V gene. The CDR3 is made up of 15 amino acids. The CDR3: CASSELNRGFQPQHF. The CDR3 DNA is TGTGCCAGCAGTGAACTTAACAGGGGTTTTCAGCCCCAGCATTTT.

This rearrangement joins TRBV5-1 to TRBJ1-4; D uncertain. The CDR3 runs 13 residues. CDR1 and CDR2 (germline): SGHRS, YFSETQ. The V and J ends lost 0 bases and 8 bases respectively, with 8 bases between them. This CDR3 is CASSLVVGEKLFF. CDR3 sequence (DNA): TGCGCCAGCAGCTTGGTGGTGGGGGAAAAACTGTTTTTT.

About this clone: Germline and junction disagree at one end, which may indicate a read error. The V gene is TRBV10-3, the J gene TRBJ1-3, with D possibly matching TRBD1 (6 bases). Germline assignment: CDR1 ENHRY and CDR2 SYGVKD. This CDR3 is 12 amino acids long. DNA for the CDR3: TGTGCCATCAGTGAACCGGGACACCAATCGGATTTT. Protein: CAISEPGHQSDF.

The J gene is TRBJ2-3, the V gene TRBV27; 8 bases map to TRBD2. The CDR3 contains 15 residues. V shed 3 bases, J shed 6 bases, and the junction held 8 bases outside the gene matches. The germline V gene encodes CDR1 MNHEY and CDR2 SMNVEV (reference sequence). The CDR3 sequence is CASSFFGLARDTQYF. The CDR3 DNA follows: TGTGCCAGCAGTTTCTTCGGACTAGCACGCGATACGCAGTATTTT.

CDR3 nucleotide sequence: TGTGCCAGCAGCCAAGGGGCAGGCCCTAGAAACATTCAGTACTTC. Protein product: CASSQGAGPRNIQYF. The chain uses TRBV3-1 (or the pseudogene TRBV3-2) and TRBJ2-4; D unclear. Germline V CDR1 and CDR2: LGHDT, YNNKEL (reference sequence). V lost 1 base to trimming and J lost 6 bases, with 13 bases between them. The CDR3 is 15 residues long.

The chain joins TRBV19 to TRBJ2-2; D may be TRBD1 or TRBD2 (6 bases each). CDR3 size: 15 residues. V gave up 3 bases and J gave up 3 bases, with 11 bases separating them. The V gene's germline CDR1 is LNHDA and CDR2 SQIVND (reference sequence). The CDR3 protein is CASSIPGGDTGELFF. CDR3 sequence (DNA): TGTGCCAGTAGTATCCCCGGGGGCGACACCGGGGAGCTGTTTTTT.

The chain carries TRBV12-1 and TRBJ2-1; the table names TRBD1, a call not compared with the DNA. TRBV12-1 is listed as a pseudogene. This CDR3 is built from 16 residues. DNA for the CDR3: TGTGCCAGCAGCTCTCCCCGGACAGGAGCCTACAATGAGCAGTTCTTC. It specifies CASSSPRTGAYNEQFF.

This clone was recorded once. The genes are TRBV19 and TRBJ2-5; D possibly uses TRBD1 or TRBD2 (5 bases each). Germline assignment: CDR1 LNHDA and CDR2 SQIVND (reference sequence). Trimming shortened V by 5 bases and J by 0 bases, and 10 bases separated the two germline ends. The CDR3 is 14 residues long. CDR3 nucleotide sequence: TGTGCCAGTAGTGGGACCGCGTACCAAGAGACCCAGTACTTC. Its translation: CASSGTAYQETQYF.

The rearrangement joins TRBV11-3 to TRBJ1-2, with D unresolved. Germline loops: CDR1 SGHNT, CDR2 YENEEA. Between the trimmed V and J ends, which lost 2 bases and 0 bases, there was a span of 16 bases. The CDR3 contains 17 residues. The CDR3 bases are TGTGCCAGCAGCTTAAAGATTTGCACAGCAGCTAACTATGGCTACACCTTC. Translation gives CASSLKICTAANYGYTF.

V usage is TRBV11-2 and J usage is TRBJ2-5; no clear D. The germline gives CDR1 SGHAT, CDR2 FQNNGV. The CDR3 loop spans 12 amino acids. The germline V and J ends were trimmed by 3 bases and 5 bases, with 7 bases remaining between them. The CDR3 bases are TGTGCCAGCAGCTTCGCGCTGGAGACCCAGTACTTC. Protein product: CASSFALETQYF.